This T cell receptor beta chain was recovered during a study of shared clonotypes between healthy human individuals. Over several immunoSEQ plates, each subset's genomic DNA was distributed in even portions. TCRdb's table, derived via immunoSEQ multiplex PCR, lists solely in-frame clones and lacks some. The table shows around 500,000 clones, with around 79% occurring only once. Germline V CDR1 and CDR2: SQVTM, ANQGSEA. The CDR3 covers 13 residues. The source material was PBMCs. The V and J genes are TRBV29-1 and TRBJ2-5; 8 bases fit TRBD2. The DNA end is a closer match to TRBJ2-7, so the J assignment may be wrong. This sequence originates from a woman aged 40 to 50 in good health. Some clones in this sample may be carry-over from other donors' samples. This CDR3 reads CSASGGPPLEQYF. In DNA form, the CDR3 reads TGCAGCGCCTCGGGAGGGCCTCCCCTCGAGCAGTACTTC.